Listed below are T cell receptor beta chains from one sample, sequenced in a study of blood T cell repertoires in COVID-19. Sequencing used immunoSEQ multiplex PCR; TCRdb keeps in-frame clones, though not all of them. The sample yields 100,000 or so clones, approximately 82% seen once. The sequenced sample was peripheral blood. These receptor sequences come from a man between 65 and 85 years old with active or convalescent COVID-19. Each CDR3 is given with its conserved first and last residue. Each record gives: CDR3 DNA, CDR3 protein, V gene, J gene, D gene, clone size. D genes are given only for firm matches. Clone size is shown for a subset of rows, as once, few, many or a class of expanded clone.

TGTGCCTGGAGTGCCGGGAATGTGAACACCGGGGAGCTGTTTTTT,CAWSAGNVNTGELFF,TRBV30,TRBJ2-2,NA,once
TGTGCCAGCAGTTTACAGAATAGCAATCAGCCCCAGCATTTT,CASSLQNSNQPQHF,TRBV6-5,TRBJ1-5,NA,NA
TGCGCCAGCAGGGCGTACAGAAAGGAACTGAACACTGAAGCTTTCTTT,CASRAYRKELNTEAFF,TRBV5-1,TRBJ1-1,NA,NA
TGTGCCAGCAGCCGGGGGCTAGCGGGGTACAATGAGCAGTTCTTC,CASSRGLAGYNEQFF,TRBV7-9,TRBJ2-1,TRBD2,NA
TGTGCCAGCAGCCCCGTGTTTGGGGGGGTGGGTGAGCAGTTCTTC,CASSPVFGGVGEQFF,TRBV14,TRBJ2-1,TRBD2,NA
TGTGCCAGCTCACCAGTCCCGGGACAGGTCGGAGCTAACTATGGCTACACCTTC,CASSPVPGQVGANYGYTF,TRBV18,TRBJ1-2,TRBD1,NA
TGTGCCAGCAGTCTATCCTACAGGGGTACCGGGGAGCTGTTTTTT,CASSLSYRGTGELFF,TRBV27,TRBJ2-2,TRBD1,NA
TGTGCCATCAGTGATTCAGGGAACTATGGCTACACCTTC,CAISDSGNYGYTF,TRBV10-3,TRBJ1-2,NA,NA
TGTGCCAGCAGCTTAGACGCGACGAGCGTTCAGACCCAGTACTTC,CASSLDATSVQTQYF,TRBV7-6,TRBJ2-5,NA,NA
TGCAGCGTATTACGGGGTGATGAAAAACTGTTTTTT,CSVLRGDEKLFF,TRBV29-1,TRBJ1-4,NA,once
TGTGCCAGCAGCCCTTTGGGGCGGGGCGACAATGAGCAGTTCTTC,CASSPLGRGDNEQFF,TRBV11-1,TRBJ2-1,NA,NA
TGCGCCAGCAGTGAGCTTTTGGCGGCGGGGGGGCCCCCAGATACGCAGTATTTT,CASSELLAAGGPPDTQYF,TRBV10-2,TRBJ2-3,TRBD2,NA
TGTGCCAGCAGTTTTGGGGACAGGTTTTATGGCTACACCTTC,CASSFGDRFYGYTF,TRBV28,TRBJ1-2,TRBD1,few
TGTGCCAGCAGCTTAAGATACAGGGATACTCAGCCCCAGCATTTT,CASSLRYRDTQPQHF,TRBV7-2,TRBJ1-5,NA,NA
TGTGCCAGCAGTCGCGGCAGGGTGGCAGATACGCAGTATTTT,CASSRGRVADTQYF,TRBV2,TRBJ2-3,NA,NA
TGTGCCAGCAGGGTTTGGGGGGGCGCCGGGGAGCTGTTTTTT,CASRVWGGAGELFF,TRBV7-2,TRBJ2-2,NA,NA
TGCGCCAGCAGCTTGATGTCAAGTCCGGACACCGGGGAGCTGTTTTTT,CASSLMSSPDTGELFF,TRBV5-1,TRBJ2-2,NA,NA
TGCGCCAGCAGCCAGTTAGCGGGGGAGACCTACGAGCAGTACTTC,CASSQLAGETYEQYF,TRBV4-1,TRBJ2-7,TRBD2,NA
TGTGCCAGCAGCTTTTCCGGGACAGAAGCTTTCTTT,CASSFSGTEAFF,TRBV7-6,TRBJ1-1,NA,NA
TGTGCCACGGGGACAGGGGTTAATTCACCCCTCCACTTT,CATGTGVNSPLHF,TRBV7-9,TRBJ1-6,TRBD1,NA
TGTGCCAGCAGCCATGACAGGGGATCTGAAGCTTTCTTT,CASSHDRGSEAFF,TRBV7-6,TRBJ1-1,TRBD1,NA
TGTGCCAGCACCGGGGAGAACACCGGGGAGCTGTTTTTT,CASTGENTGELFF,TRBV2,TRBJ2-2,NA,NA
TGTGCTAGCAGTGGCAGGGGTAACTATGGCTACACCTTC,CASSGRGNYGYTF,TRBV7-7,TRBJ1-2,NA,NA
TGCGCCAGCAGCCAGGAGACAGGGGGTACGCAGTATTTT,CASSQETGGTQYF,TRBV5-1,TRBJ2-3,TRBD1,NA
TGTGCCACTATAAGCCACAATGAGCAGTTCTTC,CATISHNEQFF,TRBV10-3,TRBJ2-1,NA,NA
TGCGCCAGCAGCCAGGGACTAGCGGGGGGGGACCCTTACGAGCAGTACTTC,CASSQGLAGGDPYEQYF,TRBV4-3,TRBJ2-7,TRBD2,NA
TGTGCCAGCAGCTCTAGGTCCAATGAGCAGTTCTTC,CASSSRSNEQFF,TRBV11-3,TRBJ2-1,NA,NA
TGTGCCAGCTCCCCAGGGACAGGGGGAGCTGGCTACACCTTC,CASSPGTGGAGYTF,TRBV18,TRBJ1-2,TRBD1,NA
TGTGCCAGCAGTGAAGCGCGGGGGTCAGCCCAGCATTTT,CASSEARGSAQHF,TRBV6-1,TRBJ1-5,NA,few
TGTGCCAGCAGTCGCCGGACAGATTACGAGCAGTACTTC,CASSRRTDYEQYF,TRBV6-5,TRBJ2-7,NA,NA
TGTGCCAGCGGTGGTAGGGACAGTAATGAAAAACTGTTTTTT,CASGGRDSNEKLFF,TRBV2,TRBJ1-4,TRBD1,few
TGTGCCAGCTCTTTGGCAAACGAGCAGTACTTC,CASSLANEQYF,TRBV12-3/TRBV12-4,TRBJ2-7,NA,NA
TGTGCCATCAGTGGGGACAGGGAGAACACTGAAGCTTTCTTT,CAISGDRENTEAFF,TRBV10-3,TRBJ1-1,TRBD1,once
TGTGCCAGCAGTTACTCTAGGGGGAGCTCCTACAATGAGCAGTTCTTC,CASSYSRGSSYNEQFF,TRBV6-5,TRBJ2-1,NA,NA
TGTGCCAGCAGCCCTGGGACTAGCGGAGGCAATGAGCAGTTCTTC,CASSPGTSGGNEQFF,TRBV5-6,TRBJ2-1,TRBD2,NA
TGTGCCAGCAGTGCGTCCGGGGGGGTCGGGGAGCAGTTCTTC,CASSASGGVGEQFF,TRBV25-1,TRBJ2-1,TRBD2,NA
TGTGCCTGGAGTTCCGGAGGGCGCAATCAGCCCCAGCATTTT,CAWSSGGRNQPQHF,TRBV30,TRBJ1-5,NA,few
TGTGCCAGCAGGTCGGGACAGACCTACGAGCAGTACTTC,CASRSGQTYEQYF,TRBV6-6,TRBJ2-7,TRBD1,few
TGTGCCAGCAGCGTACGCGGGGACAGGAACTCTGGAAACACCATATATTTT,CASSVRGDRNSGNTIYF,TRBV9,TRBJ1-3,TRBD1,few
TGTGCCTGGAGACAGGGGGCGCTTATTGAGCAGTTCTTC,CAWRQGALIEQFF,TRBV30,TRBJ2-1,TRBD1,once
TGTGCCAGCAGCTTAGATTCGGACACGCTACGGGTTTACAATGAGCAGTTCTTC,CASSLDSDTLRVYNEQFF,TRBV11-2,TRBJ2-1,NA,NA
TGTGCCAGCAGTGAACTTAGCGGGGGGGCCTCGTCCTACAATGAGCAGTTCTTC,CASSELSGGASSYNEQFF,TRBV6-1,TRBJ2-1,TRBD2,NA
TGTGCCAGCTCACCACCGAGTAACTATGGCTACACCTTC,CASSPPSNYGYTF,TRBV18,TRBJ1-2,NA,NA
TGTGCCTGGAATCCGTTCGGGACAGTCCGAAACATTCAGTACTTC,CAWNPFGTVRNIQYF,TRBV30,TRBJ2-4,TRBD1,NA
TGTGCCAGCAGGTTGGACAGGGGGTCCTACAATGAGCAGTTCTTC,CASRLDRGSYNEQFF,TRBV6-5,TRBJ2-1,TRBD1,NA
TGTGCCAGCAGATCACTAGCGGGGGGGCATGAGCAGTTCTTC,CASRSLAGGHEQFF,TRBV11-2,TRBJ2-1,TRBD2,NA
TGTGCCAGCAGCGGGCGGGTCGGAGACGGTGAGCAGTTCTTC,CASSGRVGDGEQFF,TRBV9,TRBJ2-1,NA,NA
TGTGCCAGGCATACAGGGGGCAGGCAGCCCCAGCATTTT,CARHTGGRQPQHF,TRBV12-1,TRBJ1-5,NA,NA
TGTGCCAGCAGCTTGGGGACAGCGAACACCGGGGAGCTGTTTTTT,CASSLGTANTGELFF,TRBV5-4,TRBJ2-2,NA,few
TGTGCCAGCAGCAACCCGACAGGGGGCGCGGAGACCCAGTACTTC,CASSNPTGGAETQYF,TRBV11-2,TRBJ2-5,TRBD1,NA
TGCAGCGGGACTAGTTTAGGTGAGACCCAGTACTTC,CSGTSLGETQYF,TRBV29-1,TRBJ2-5,TRBD2,NA
TGTGCCAGCAGTGAATGGACAGTAACCTATGGCTACACCTTC,CASSEWTVTYGYTF,TRBV6-1,TRBJ1-2,NA,NA
TGCGCCAGCAGCCGACAGGGGACCTTCACTGAAGCTTTCTTT,CASSRQGTFTEAFF,TRBV5-1,TRBJ1-1,TRBD1,NA
TGCAGTGCCACCTCAGGGCATGAAGCTTTCTTT,CSATSGHEAFF,TRBV20-1,TRBJ1-1,NA,few
TGTGCCAGCAGCCGACGGGGTCGAGAGACCCAGTACTTC,CASSRRGRETQYF,TRBV5-6,TRBJ2-5,NA,NA
TGTGCCAGCAGTACGAAGGGTGGGGGGGCCCTCCACTTT,CASSTKGGGALHF,TRBV6-6,TRBJ1-6,NA,few
TGTGCCAGCAGCCCCCAGGGTTCTGAAAAACTGTTTTTT,CASSPQGSEKLFF,TRBV11-2,TRBJ1-4,NA,NA
TGTGCCAGTAGTCTGGCGGGCACGAAAAATTCCGAGCAGTACTTC,CASSLAGTKNSEQYF,TRBV19,TRBJ2-7,NA,NA
TGCGCCAGCAGTGATTATCCAACTAATGAAAAACTGTTTTTT,CASSDYPTNEKLFF,TRBV10-2,TRBJ1-4,NA,few